Sequencing of this T cell receptor (beta chain) was carried out in a study of blood T cells in healthy people across ages. Study findings and constraints: Investigators viewed diversity estimates from one million T cells as underestimates, the study reported.

Using a J-beta primer mix together with a sample-barcoded 5' primer, a second PCR was run for 7 to 11 cycles. TCRdb analysed the 5' RACE reads with MiXCR anew, one entry per CDR3 protein. The data contain about 580,000 distinct CDR3 sequences, about 45% of them singletons. Germline V CDR1 and CDR2: SGHTA, FQGNSA. V lost 4 bases and J lost 11; bases outside the gene matches: 11. This CDR3 region has 16 residues. A note on this clonotype: Antigen unknown. It may be a read error: a sequence one base away is much more abundant.

The sample consisted of blood. This chain joins TRBV7-2 and TRBJ2-5; the match to TRBD2 covers 15 bases. The source of this sequence is a man aged 80 or over in good health. CDR3 sequence reads: CASSSVGTSGRNEQYF. Here the CDR3 DNA reads TGTGCCAGCAGCTCAGTCGGGACTAGCGGGAGGAATGAGCAGTACTTC.